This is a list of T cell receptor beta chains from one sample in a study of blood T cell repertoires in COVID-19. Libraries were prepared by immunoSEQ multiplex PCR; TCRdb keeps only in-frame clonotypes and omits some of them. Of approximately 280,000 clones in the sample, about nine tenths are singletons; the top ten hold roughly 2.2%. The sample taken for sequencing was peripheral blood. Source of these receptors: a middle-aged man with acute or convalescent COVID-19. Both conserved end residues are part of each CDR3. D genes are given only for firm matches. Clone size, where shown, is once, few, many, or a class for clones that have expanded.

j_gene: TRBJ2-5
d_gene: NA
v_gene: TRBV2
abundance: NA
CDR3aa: CASTTTPKGHRQWETQYF
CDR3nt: TGTGCCAGCACCACCACCCCAAAGGGGCACCGCCAGTGGGAGACCCAGTACTTC

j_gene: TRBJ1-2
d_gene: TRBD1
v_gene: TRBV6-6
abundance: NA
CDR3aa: CASSSRQGNYGYTF
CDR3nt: TGTGCCAGCAGTTCTCGACAGGGGAATTATGGCTACACCTTC

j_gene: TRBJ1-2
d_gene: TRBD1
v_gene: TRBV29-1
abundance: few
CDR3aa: CSARTGNYGYTF
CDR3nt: TGCAGCGCAAGGACAGGCAACTATGGCTACACCTTC

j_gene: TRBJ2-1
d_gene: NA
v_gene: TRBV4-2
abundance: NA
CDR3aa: CASSPELGPWNEQFF
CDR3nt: TGTGCCAGCAGCCCAGAATTGGGGCCGTGGAATGAGCAGTTCTTC

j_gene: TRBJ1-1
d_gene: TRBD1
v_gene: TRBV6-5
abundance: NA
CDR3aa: CASRGNDRGLEAFF
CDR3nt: TGTGCCAGCAGGGGAAACGACAGGGGGCTTGAAGCTTTCTTT

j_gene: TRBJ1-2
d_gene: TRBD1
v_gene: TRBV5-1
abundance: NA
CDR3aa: CASSPGDRGHYGYTF
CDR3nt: TGCGCCAGCAGCCCTGGGGACAGGGGTCACTATGGCTACACCTTC

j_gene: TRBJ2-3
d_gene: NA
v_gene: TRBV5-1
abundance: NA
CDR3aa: CASSYAPGPERDTQYF
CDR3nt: TGCGCCAGCAGCTACGCTCCGGGCCCCGAGCGGGATACGCAGTATTTT

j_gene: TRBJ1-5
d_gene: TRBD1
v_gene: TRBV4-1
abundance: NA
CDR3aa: CASSQDQGGPNQPQHF
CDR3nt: TGCGCCAGCAGCCAAGATCAGGGGGGCCCCAATCAGCCCCAGCATTTT

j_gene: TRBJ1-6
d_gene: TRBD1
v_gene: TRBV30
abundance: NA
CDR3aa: CAWGPYRGYDSPLHF
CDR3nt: TGTGCCTGGGGTCCCTACAGGGGATATGATTCACCCCTCCACTTT

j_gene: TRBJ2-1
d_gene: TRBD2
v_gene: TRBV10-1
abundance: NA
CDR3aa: CASSEIRGEYNEQFF
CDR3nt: TGCGCCAGCAGTGAGATCCGGGGGGAATACAATGAGCAGTTCTTC

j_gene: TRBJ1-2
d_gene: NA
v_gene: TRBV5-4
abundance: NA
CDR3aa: CASSLDLDYGYTF
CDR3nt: TGTGCCAGCAGTTTAGACTTAGACTATGGCTACACCTTC

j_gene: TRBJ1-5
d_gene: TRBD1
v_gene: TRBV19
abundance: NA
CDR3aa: CASRPPDRAQPQHF
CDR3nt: TGTGCCAGTAGACCTCCTGACAGGGCCCAGCCCCAGCATTTT

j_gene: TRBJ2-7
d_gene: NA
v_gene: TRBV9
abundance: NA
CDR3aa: CASSVGLGTSSYEQYF
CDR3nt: TGTGCCAGCAGCGTAGGGCTAGGAACGAGCTCCTACGAGCAGTACTTC

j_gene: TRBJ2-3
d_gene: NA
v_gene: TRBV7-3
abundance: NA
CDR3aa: CASSLNSLYTDTQYF
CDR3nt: TGTGCCAGCAGCTTAAATAGCCTTTACACAGATACGCAGTATTTT

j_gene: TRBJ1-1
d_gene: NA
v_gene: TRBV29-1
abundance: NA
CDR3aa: CSVEGLSGSNTEAFF
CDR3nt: TGCAGCGTTGAAGGCCTGTCGGGTTCGAACACTGAAGCTTTCTTT

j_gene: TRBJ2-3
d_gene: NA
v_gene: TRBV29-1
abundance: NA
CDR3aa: CSVEDLGDTQYF
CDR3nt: TGCAGCGTTGAAGATCTCGGGGATACGCAGTATTTT

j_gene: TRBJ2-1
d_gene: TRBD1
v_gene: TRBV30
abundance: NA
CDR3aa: CAWSVGTAYNEQFF
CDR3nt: TGTGCCTGGAGTGTAGGGACAGCTTACAATGAGCAGTTCTTC

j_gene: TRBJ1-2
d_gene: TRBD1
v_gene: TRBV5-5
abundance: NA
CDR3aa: CASSLAGTGDYGYTF
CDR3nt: TGTGCCAGCAGCTTGGCGGGGACAGGAGACTATGGCTACACCTTC

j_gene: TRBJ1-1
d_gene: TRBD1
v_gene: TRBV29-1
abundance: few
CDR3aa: CSVGTGGRGNTEAFF
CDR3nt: TGCAGCGTCGGGACAGGGGGACGTGGGAACACTGAAGCTTTCTTT

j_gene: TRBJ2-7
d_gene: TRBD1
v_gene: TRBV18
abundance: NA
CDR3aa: CASSPAGTGVHEQYF
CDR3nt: TGTGCCAGCTCACCAGCCGGGACAGGGGTTCACGAGCAGTACTTC

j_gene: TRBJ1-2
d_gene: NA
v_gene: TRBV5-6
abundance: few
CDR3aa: CASSLVRVSGYGYTF
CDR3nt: TGTGCCAGCAGCTTGGTCCGGGTGTCGGGCTATGGCTACACCTTC

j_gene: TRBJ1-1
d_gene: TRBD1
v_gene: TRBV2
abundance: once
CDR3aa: CASTRQGAGTEAFF
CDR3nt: TGTGCCAGCACTCGACAGGGGGCTGGCACTGAAGCTTTCTTT

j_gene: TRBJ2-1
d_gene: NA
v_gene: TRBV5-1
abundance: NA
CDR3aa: CASQPGGSYNEQFF
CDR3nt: TGCGCCAGCCAGCCCGGGGGCTCCTACAATGAGCAGTTCTTC

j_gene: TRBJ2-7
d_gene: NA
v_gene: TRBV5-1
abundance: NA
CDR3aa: CASTMTETYEQYF
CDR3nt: TGCGCCAGCACAATGACAGAAACCTACGAGCAGTACTTC

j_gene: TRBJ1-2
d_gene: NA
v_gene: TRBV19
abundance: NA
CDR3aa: CASSRAAQANYGYTF
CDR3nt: TGTGCCAGTTCGAGGGCTGCCCAAGCTAACTATGGCTACACCTTC

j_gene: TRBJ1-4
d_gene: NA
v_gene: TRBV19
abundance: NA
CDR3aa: CASSEDEKLFF
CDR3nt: TGTGCCAGTAGCGAGGATGAAAAACTGTTTTTT

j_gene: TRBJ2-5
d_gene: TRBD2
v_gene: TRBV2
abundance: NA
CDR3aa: CASAEKGLYQETQYF
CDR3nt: TGTGCCAGCGCTGAGAAGGGACTATACCAAGAGACCCAGTACTTC

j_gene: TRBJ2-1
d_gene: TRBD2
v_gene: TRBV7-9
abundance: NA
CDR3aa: CASSSAAAGGSYNEQFF
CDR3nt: TGTGCCAGCAGCTCCGCTGCGGCGGGGGGATCCTACAATGAGCAGTTCTTC

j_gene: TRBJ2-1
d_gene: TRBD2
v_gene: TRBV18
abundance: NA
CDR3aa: CASSPTSGGDNEQFF
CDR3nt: TGTGCCAGCTCGCCGACTAGCGGGGGGGACAATGAGCAGTTCTTC

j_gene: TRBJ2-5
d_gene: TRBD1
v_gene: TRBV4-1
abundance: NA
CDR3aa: CASSQTPTGYGQETQYF
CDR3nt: TGCGCCAGCAGCCAGACGCCGACAGGGTACGGACAAGAGACCCAGTACTTC

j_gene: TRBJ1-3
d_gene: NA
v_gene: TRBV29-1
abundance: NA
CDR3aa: CSVKTSSGNTIYF
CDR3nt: TGCAGCGTAAAAACCAGCTCTGGAAACACCATATATTTT

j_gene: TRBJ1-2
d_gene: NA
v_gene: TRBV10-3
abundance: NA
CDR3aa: CAIRNGQGYGYTF
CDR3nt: TGTGCCATCCGTAACGGGCAGGGCTATGGCTACACCTTC

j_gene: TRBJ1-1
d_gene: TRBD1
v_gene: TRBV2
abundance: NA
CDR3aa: CASSDRGTVNTEAFF
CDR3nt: TGTGCCAGCAGTGATCGAGGGACAGTTAACACTGAAGCTTTCTTT

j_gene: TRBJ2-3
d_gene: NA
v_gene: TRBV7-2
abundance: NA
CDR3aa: CASSLEGRGRADTQYF
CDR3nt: TGTGCCAGCAGCTTAGAAGGGAGGGGGAGGGCAGATACGCAGTATTTT